This T cell receptor beta chain was captured by sequencing in a study of blood T cells in healthy people across ages. V shed 3 bases and J 0 bases; nucleotides not matched to a gene: 13. CDR3 length: 19 amino acids. CDR1 KGHDR and CDR2 SFDVKD come from the germline V gene. A second about 6 to 12 cycle PCR used barcoded and J-beta primers. A single record per CDR3 protein comes from TCRdb applying MiXCR to the 5' RACE reads. The sample lists roughly 1 million distinct CDR3 sequences; approximately 25% were seen once. Another study also made use of these data, one on T cells of mothers and their children. That report notes: Each child contributed around 3 million TCR beta CDR3 reads, while each mother contributed over 8.5 million.

This rearrangement joins TRBV24-1 to TRBJ2-1, with TRBD1 matching over 7 bases. Sequenced sample: blood. The TCR comes from a girl aged 2-10 years in good health. For the CDR3, the DNA is TGTGCCACCAGTGATCCAGGACACAGGGGTCGAGGCTCCTACAATGAGCAGTTCTTC. Translated: CATSDPGHRGRGSYNEQFF.